This T cell receptor (beta chain) was retrieved from a study of T-cell reconstitution after alpha-beta-depleted transplantation in children. The V gene end was trimmed by 6 bases and the J gene end by 2 bases; junction bases not matched to a gene: 11. The CDR3 sequence is 16 residues long. The germline gives CDR1 MNHNS, CDR2 SASEGT. The sample holds a few counts of this clonotype. TCRbeta library construction was performed incorporating unique molecular identifiers. One entry per CDR3 protein results from TCRdb running MiXCR on the PCR reads. The sample records about 600,000 distinct CDR3 sequences, over 9.5% being singletons.

This chain joins TRBV6-1 and TRBJ2-3, with 7 positions matching TRBD2. The sequence came from a human donor who donated a stem cell graft to a child with acute myeloid leukemia. Sequenced here: PBMCs from the stem cell graft donor, sampled from the stem cell graft. The CDR3 loop is CASRSGEGRFTDTQYF. In DNA, the CDR3 is TGTGCCAGCAGAAGCGGGGAAGGGAGGTTCACAGATACGCAGTATTTT.